These 22 T cell receptor beta chains were all obtained from the same sample, sequenced in a study of blood T cell repertoires in COVID-19. Libraries were prepared by immunoSEQ multiplex PCR; TCRdb keeps only in-frame clonotypes and omits some of them. The sample carries around 60,000 clones, 90% recorded once. The sequenced sample was peripheral blood. The receptors stem from a man in his sixties with acute or convalescent COVID-19.

The chain employs TRBV6-5 and TRBJ1-3, with a possible D match to TRBD1 (6 bases). In germline, CDR1 is MNHEY, CDR2 SVGAGI. There are 15 residues in the CDR3. The germline V and J ends were trimmed by 4 bases and 6 bases, with 16 bases remaining between them. The CDR3 loop is CASSSDRPLENTIYF. For the CDR3, the DNA is TGTGCCAGCAGTTCTGACAGGCCCCTAGAAAACACCATATATTTT.

This clone came up a few times. V gene TRBV6-6 combines with J gene TRBJ2-5; no clear D gene. The CDR3 length is 15 residues. V lost 3 bases and J 0 bases, leaving 11 bases between the germline ends. Germline V gene data show CDR1 as MNHNY and CDR2 as SVGAGI (reference sequence). The CDR3 nucleotides read TGTGCCAGCAGTTATCCACTCCGTGACCAAGAGACCCAGTACTTC. Amino acids: CASSYPLRDQETQYF.

The V call is TRBV10-3, the J call TRBJ2-2; 11 bases agree with TRBD1. With 10 bases clipped from V and 7 bases from J, the junction kept 5 bases outside the gene matches. The CDR3 consists of 13 residues. Per germline, CDR1 ENHRY and CDR2 SYGVKD. Here the CDR3 DNA reads TGTGCCACGGGGACAGGGGGTAACGGGGAGCTGTTTTTT. Its protein product is CATGTGGNGELFF.

The chain couples TRBV6-1 to TRBJ2-7; a weak D match, TRBD1 (6 bases). Trimming removed 3 bases at V and 0 bases at J, with 12 bases between. The CDR3 contains 15 residues. Looked up from germline, CDR1 is MNHNS and CDR2 is SASEGT. CDR3 loop: CASSDKDRSSYEQYF. CDR3 nucleotides: TGTGCCAGCAGTGACAAAGACAGGAGCTCCTACGAGCAGTACTTC.

The chain couples TRBV27 to TRBJ2-2; 10 bases are a match to TRBD1. With 5 bases clipped from V and 5 bases from J, the junction kept 11 bases outside the gene matches. The germline V gene encodes CDR1 MNHEY and CDR2 SMNVEV (reference sequence). This CDR3 has 17 amino acids. CDR3 loop: CASSIVRGTGVTGELFF. CDR3 in DNA: TGTGCCAGCAGTATCGTACGCGGGACAGGGGTAACCGGGGAGCTGTTTTTT.

The V gene is TRBV5-1, the J gene TRBJ1-4; TRBD1 aligns across 7 bases. In germline, CDR1 is SGHRS, CDR2 YFSETQ. This CDR3 is 15 amino acids long. V trimming: 4 bases; J trimming: 0 bases; junction bases outside the gene matches: 3. In DNA, the CDR3 is TGCGCCAGCAGCCAGACAGGGACAACTAATGAAAAACTGTTTTTT. Its translation: CASSQTGTTNEKLFF. Supplemented by reference TRBV5-1 and TRBJ1-4, the full variable domain reads KAGVTQTPRYLIKTRGQQVTLSCSPISGHRSVSWYQQTPGQGLQFLFEYFSETQRNKGNFPGRFSGRQFSNSRSEMNVSTLELGDSALYLCASSQTGTTNEKLFFGSGTQLSVL.

The rearrangement joins TRBV10-1 to TRBJ2-3, with D unclear. V shed 4 bases and J shed 2 bases, with 10 bases lying between them. CDR1 is WNHNN, CDR2 SYGVQD, per germline (reference sequence). This CDR3 is 14 amino acids long. The CDR3 is CASSAGRNTDTQYF. The CDR3 DNA is TGCGCCAGCAGTGCTGGCAGGAACACAGATACGCAGTATTTT.

This clone was picked up a small number of times. This chain links TRBV19 with TRBJ1-1, with 7 nucleotides matching TRBD1. The ends lost 9 bases at V and 8 bases at J; junction bases unmatched: 9. The CDR3 has 12 residues. Per germline, CDR1 LNHDA and CDR2 SQIVND (reference sequence). The CDR3: CASRDRDMEAFF. DNA of the CDR3: TGTGCCAGCCGAGACAGGGATATGGAAGCTTTCTTT.

The gene calls are TRBV24-1 and TRBJ2-3; 7 nucleotides align to TRBD1. J lost 4 bases, V lost 4 bases, and 4 bases had no gene match. CDR1 KGHDR and CDR2 SFDVKD come from the germline V gene. This CDR3 has 14 amino acids. The DNA for the CDR3 is TGTGCCACCAGTGACCTAGGACAGGCAGATACGCAGTATTTT. Its protein product is CATSDLGQADTQYF.

This clone occurred a few times. This chain links TRBV20-1 with TRBJ2-5, with no clear D. The V end was cut by 3 bases, the J end by 2 bases, with 7 bases between. Germline V gene data show CDR1 as DFQATT and CDR2 as SNEGSKA (reference sequence). The CDR3 runs to 12 residues. CDR3 sequence: CSASTRQETQYF. Written as DNA, the CDR3 is TGCAGTGCTAGTACACGACAAGAGACCCAGTACTTC.

This clone appeared once. The CDR3 DNA is TGTGCCACCAGTGATCCAGTAAAGTTTCCCTATGGCTACACCTTC. It is translated as CATSDPVKFPYGYTF. The rearrangement joins TRBV24-1 to TRBJ1-2; the D is unclear. The V gene lost 3 bases and the J gene lost 4 bases, with 14 bases spanning the gap. The CDR3 has 15 amino acids. CDR1 is KGHDR, CDR2 SFDVKD, per germline.

The CDR3 sequence: CSVEGGANPADTQYF. CDR3 sequence (DNA): TGCAGCGTTGAGGGGGGGGCTAATCCGGCAGATACGCAGTATTTT. The V gene is TRBV29-1, the J gene TRBJ2-3; the D gene is possibly TRBD2 (7 bases). The CDR3 length is 15 residues. CDR1 and CDR2 (germline): SQVTM, ANQGSEA. V was cut by 3 bases and J by 4 bases, with 17 bases left in between.

This clone was counted only a few times. The chain joins TRBV3-1 (or the pseudogene TRBV3-2) to TRBJ1-2; 7 bases are a match to TRBD1. CDR1 is LGHDT, CDR2 YNNKEL, per germline (reference sequence). This CDR3 region has 14 residues. V gave up 4 bases and J gave up 7 bases; unmatched junction bases: 9. The CDR3 sequence: CASSLSTGNSGYTF. As DNA, the CDR3 is TGTGCCAGCAGCCTCTCGACAGGGAACAGTGGCTACACCTTC.

The CDR3 sequence: CASRPGTPLYGYTF. CDR3 sequence (DNA): TGTGCCAGCAGGCCCGGGACACCACTATATGGCTACACCTTC. The J gene is TRBJ1-2, the V gene TRBV2; weak D call: TRBD1 (6 bases). This CDR3 spans 14 amino acids. V lost 6 bases to trimming and J lost 5 bases, with 16 bases between them. Germline V CDR1 and CDR2: SNHLY, FYNNEI. The full variable domain, in which reference TRBV2 and TRBJ1-2 provide the parts outside the CDR3, is EPEVTQTPSHQVTQMGQEVILRCVPISNHLYFYWYRQILGQKVEFLVSFYNNEISEKSEIFDDQFSVERPDGSNFTLKIRSTKLEDSAMYFCASRPGTPLYGYTFGSGTRLTVV.

The V call is TRBV7-3, the J call TRBJ2-7; TRBD2 matches 7 bases. Germline V CDR1 and CDR2: SGHTA, FQGTGA. The CDR3 has 13 residues. V was clipped by 4 bases and J by 4 bases; unmatched bases: 4. The chain's CDR3 is CASSWGGGYEQYF. In nucleotides, the CDR3 is TGTGCCAGCAGCTGGGGGGGAGGATACGAGCAGTACTTC.

The chain recombines TRBV18 with TRBJ1-1, with 8 bases fitting TRBD1. The CDR3 loop spans 14 amino acids. The junction had 7 bases not matched to a gene; V was cut back by 5 bases and J by 5 bases. Germline V CDR1 and CDR2: KGHSH, LQKENI. CDR3: CASSATGVRTEAFF. The CDR3 nucleotides read TGTGCCAGCTCAGCGACAGGGGTCCGGACTGAAGCTTTCTTT.

The CDR3 DNA sequence: TGTGCCAGCAGCTCTTTACAGGGGGCGGCTGGCTACACCTTC. Protein sequence: CASSSLQGAAGYTF. V usage is TRBV3-1 (or the pseudogene TRBV3-2) and J usage is TRBJ1-2, with 9 bases that match TRBD1. Trimming took 5 bases from V and 7 from J; bases not matched to a gene: 8. Germline V gene lookup returns CDR1 LGHDT and CDR2 YNNKEL (reference sequence). The CDR3 extends over 14 amino acids.

This clone was counted only a few times. The chain employs TRBV18 and TRBJ1-6; weak D call: TRBD1 (5 bases). The CDR3 is 15 amino acids. V was shortened by 2 bases and J by 11 bases, with 16 bases between the two germline ends. Looked up from germline, CDR1 is KGHSH and CDR2 is LQKENI. For the CDR3, the DNA is TGTGCCAGCTCACCAATTTGGGGGGACGGTGCACCCCTCCACTTT. It encodes CASSPIWGDGAPLHF.

The gene calls are TRBV19 and TRBJ1-5; D is possibly TRBD1 (5 bases). In germline, CDR1 is LNHDA, CDR2 SQIVND (reference sequence). The V gene lost 3 bases and the J gene lost 7 bases, with 13 bases spanning the gap. The CDR3 is 14 amino acids. The CDR3 is CASSISGRGQPQHF. CDR3 nucleotides: TGTGCCAGTAGTATCTCAGGGAGGGGACAGCCCCAGCATTTT.

This chain uses TRBV27 with TRBJ1-4; tentative D call: TRBD1 (5 bases). The CDR3 runs 14 residues. The germline V gene has CDR1 MNHEY and CDR2 SMNVEV (reference sequence). Trimming took 2 bases from V and 2 from J, leaving 6 bases between them. CDR3 nucleotides: TGTGCCAGCAGTTTAAAGGGGACTAATGAAAAACTGTTTTTT. Protein sequence: CASSLKGTNEKLFF.

The gene calls are TRBV10-2 and TRBJ1-3; D is ambiguous. V lost 0 bases to trimming and J lost 0 bases, with 15 bases between them. Germline values: CDR1 WSHSY, CDR2 SAAADI. This CDR3 has 18 amino acids. CDR3 coding DNA: TGCGCCAGCAGTGAGTCCAGGTCGGAAAGGTTCTCTGGAAACACCATATATTTT. Its protein product is CASSESRSERFSGNTIYF.

The J gene is TRBJ1-2, the V gene TRBV2; a possible D gene is TRBD1 (5 bases). V lost 2 bases and J 3 bases, leaving 7 bases between the germline ends. The CDR3 totals 13 residues. Germline CDR1 SNHLY, CDR2 FYNNEI. CDR3 amino acids: CASSERGYYGYTF. Here the CDR3 DNA reads TGTGCCAGCAGTGAAAGGGGCTACTATGGCTACACCTTC.